This record concerns one T cell receptor (beta chain) sequence. The antigen is unknown. The sample has other DNA sequences that encode this CDR3 too. The entry originates in a study of beta chain features in type 1 diabetes. Isolated RNA was reverse transcribed in full, so expressed TCRB transcripts were sequenced. Using immunoSEQ multiplex PCR, the repertoire was profiled, and TCRdb retains in-frame clones only, with some absent. The sample lists 620,000 or so clones, about a sixth occurring once. Purities over 95% were achieved in all sorted populations. Study-wide points: Patients with type 1 diabetes showed fewer VDJ junction insertions and more deletions. Possible PCR preference for shorter templates applied equally to patients and controls.

CDR3 length: 13 residues. V lost 4 bases and J 2 bases, leaving 5 bases between the germline ends. Germline assignment: CDR1 SGHTA and CDR2 FQGTGA. This chain joins TRBV7-3 and TRBJ2-2; no reliable D call. The TCR was taken from a man younger than 30 in good health. The sequenced sample consisted of naive CD4+ T cells from blood. As DNA, the CDR3 is TGTGCCAGCAGCTCCCCCAACACCGGGGAGCTGTTTTTT. Its protein product is CASSSPNTGELFF.